A single sample gave rise to the 17 T cell receptor beta chains below, sequenced in a study of blood T cell repertoires in COVID-19. The repertoire was sequenced with immunoSEQ multiplex PCR; TCRdb's copy has only in-frame clones and lacks some. The sample yields roughly 200,000 clones, around 84% seen once. Source material: peripheral blood. These receptors were taken from a woman of 80 years or more with active or convalescent COVID-19.

V usage is TRBV5-1 and J usage is TRBJ2-7; no reliable D call. CDR1 and CDR2 from the germline V gene are SGHRS and YFSETQ. Trimming took off 0 bases at V and 6 bases at J, with 10 bases between the two ends. The length of the CDR3 is 13 residues. The CDR3 spells CASSLESVSEQYF. Here the CDR3 DNA reads TGCGCCAGCAGCTTGGAGTCGGTGTCCGAGCAGTACTTC.

The V gene is TRBV18, the J gene TRBJ2-3; 7 nucleotides line up with TRBD1. Germline V CDR1 and CDR2: KGHSH, LQKENI. The CDR3 length is 12 residues. V shed 4 bases, J shed 6 bases, and the junction held 1 base outside the gene matches. The CDR3 reads CASSLRGDTQYF. CDR3 sequence (DNA): TGTGCCAGCTCACTCAGGGGGGATACGCAGTATTTT.

Turning to this clone: Other DNA sequences in the sample encode the same CDR3. This chain links TRBV19 with TRBJ1-6; possibly TRBD1 for D (5 bases). The CDR3 is 15 amino acids. CDR1 and CDR2 from the germline V gene are LNHDA and SQIVND (reference sequence). Trimming shortened V by 4 bases and J by 3 bases, and 10 bases separated the two germline ends. CDR3 amino acids: CASSTTGNYNSPLHF. DNA of the CDR3: TGTGCCAGTAGTACAACAGGAAACTATAATTCACCCCTCCACTTT.

CDR3 bases: TGTGCCAGTAGTGCCGCACCGGGACTAGCGGGTGTAGATACGCAGTATTTT. Amino acids: CASSAAPGLAGVDTQYF. This chain connects TRBV19 to TRBJ2-3, with 12 bases identical to TRBD2. The CDR3 is made up of 17 amino acids. The V gene's germline CDR1 is LNHDA and CDR2 SQIVND (reference sequence). J gave up 5 bases and V 5 bases, and 11 bases lay outside the gene matches.

The chain carries TRBV9 and TRBJ2-2; 10 nucleotides agree with TRBD2. The germline gives CDR1 SGDLS, CDR2 YYNGEE. The CDR3 is 17 amino acids. V shed 0 bases and J 0 bases; nucleotides not matched to a gene: 2. The CDR3 nucleotides are TGTGCCAGCAGCGTAGGCCTAGCGGGGGCGAACACCGGGGAGCTGTTTTTT. Amino acids: CASSVGLAGANTGELFF. Looking up the rest from reference TRBV9 and TRBJ2-2 gives the full variable domain: DSGVTQTPKHLITATGQRVTLRCSPRSGDLSVYWYQQSLDQGLQFLIQYYNGEERAKGNILERFSAQQFPDLHSELNLSSLELGDSALYFCASSVGLAGANTGELFFGEGSRLTVL.

V usage is TRBV4-2 and J usage is TRBJ1-4; 7 nucleotides match TRBD1. This CDR3 is built from 17 residues. CDR1 is LGHNA and CDR2 is YNFKEQ in the germline V gene. Trimming cost V 1 base and J 2 bases; bases outside gene matches: 7. CDR3 coding DNA: TGTGCCAGCAGCCAAGGCGGGACAGCAACCACTAATGAAAAACTGTTTTTT. Translation gives CASSQGGTATTNEKLFF.

The chain combines TRBV7-3 with TRBJ1-2; no definite D call. The CDR3 sequence is 17 residues long. Trimming shortened V by 4 bases and J by 2 bases, and 20 bases separated the two germline ends. CDR1 is SGHTA, CDR2 FQGTGA, per germline. This CDR3 reads CASSSGGTALANYGYTF. For the CDR3, the DNA is TGTGCCAGCAGCTCAGGAGGCACAGCCCTAGCGAACTATGGCTACACCTTC.

V is TRBV24-1 and J is TRBJ2-1, with unresolved D. CDR1 is KGHDR, CDR2 SFDVKD, per germline. Trimming shortened V by 5 bases and J by 9 bases, and 13 bases separated the two germline ends. The CDR3 runs to 13 residues. The CDR3 bases are TGTGCCACCAGTGTTATGGGCATAGGTGAGCAGTTCTTC. This gives the protein CATSVMGIGEQFF.

This chain uses TRBV30 with TRBJ2-5; D is unresolved. The ends were cut back, 3 bases at V and 5 bases at J, with 7 bases in the middle. Germline V lookup: CDR1 GTSNPN, CDR2 SVGIG (reference sequence). This CDR3 has 11 amino acids. The CDR3 loop reads CAWSPAETQYF. CDR3 DNA sequence: TGTGCCTGGAGCCCCGCGGAGACCCAGTACTTC.

The genes are TRBV7-2 and TRBJ2-4; unclear D gene. V was clipped by 5 bases and J by 9 bases, with 14 bases between them. Germline CDR1 SGHTA, CDR2 FQGNSA. CDR3 length: 13 amino acids. The chain's CDR3 is CASSHLGPSIQYF. CDR3 in DNA: TGTGCCAGCAGCCACTTGGGCCCGAGCATTCAGTACTTC. The full variable domain, its missing parts supplied by reference TRBV7-2 and TRBJ2-4, is GAGVSQSPSNKVTEKGKDVELRCDPISGHTALYWYRQSLGQGLEFLIYFQGNSAPDKSGLPSDRFSAERTGGSVSTLTIQRTQQEDSAVYLCASSHLGPSIQYFGAGTRLSVL.

The chain is built from TRBV2 and TRBJ2-7, with D possibly being TRBD2 (5 bases). V lost 4 bases, J lost 9 bases, and 10 bases lay in between. CDR3 length: 11 residues. CDR1 and CDR2 (germline): SNHLY, FYNNEI. The chain's CDR3 is CASSAGLWQYF. CDR3 DNA: TGTGCCAGCAGTGCGGGATTATGGCAGTACTTC.

A few counts support this clone. The chain couples TRBV4-1 to TRBJ1-2; 8 positions match TRBD1. Germline trimming cut 1 base from V and 7 bases from J; bases unmatched to any gene: 5. The CDR3 spans 14 residues. Germline lookup yields CDR1 MGHRA and CDR2 YSYEKL. The CDR3 nucleotides are TGCGCCAGCAGCCAAGCCCAGGGGGCCCGTGGCTACACCTTC. It codes for CASSQAQGARGYTF.

This clone appeared a single time. The chain couples TRBV30 to TRBJ2-5, with no clear D. The CDR3 covers 14 residues. Germline lookup yields CDR1 GTSNPN and CDR2 SVGIG (reference sequence). V was shortened by 0 bases and J by 9 bases, with 17 bases between the two germline ends. Here the CDR3 reads CAWSVRTRSLAQYF. CDR3 DNA: TGTGCCTGGAGTGTACGAACCCGGTCGTTGGCCCAGTACTTC.

V and J are TRBV27 and TRBJ1-4, with TRBD1 as a possible D gene (6 bases). The V end lost 5 bases, the J end lost 10 bases, and 11 bases lay between the germline ends. The CDR3 spans 12 residues. Germline lookup yields CDR1 MNHEY and CDR2 SMNVEV (reference sequence). In nucleotides, the CDR3 is TGTGCCAGCAGTCCTAGAGGGGGAAAACTGTTTTTT. Its protein is CASSPRGGKLFF.

The rearrangement uses TRBV4-3 and TRBJ1-1; perhaps TRBD1 as D (5 bases). The CDR3 length is 17 residues. Germline V gene sequence: CDR1 LGHNA, CDR2 YSLEER. Trimming took 2 bases from V and 0 from J, leaving 16 bases between them. The CDR3 coding sequence is TGCGCCAGCAGCCAATCTGAAAAGCAGGGTATGAACACTGAAGCTTTCTTT. This gives the protein CASSQSEKQGMNTEAFF.

The rearrangement links TRBV7-2 to TRBJ2-3, with D unclear. The CDR3 spans 13 residues. Germline CDR1 reads SGHTA; CDR2 reads FQGNSA. Trimming pared 4 bases from V and 5 bases from J, leaving 10 bases between. The CDR3 DNA reads as TGTGCCAGCAGCTATAGCCCTAGAGATACGCAGTATTTT. It is translated as CASSYSPRDTQYF. Supplemented by reference TRBV7-2 and TRBJ2-3, the full variable domain reads GAGVSQSPSNKVTEKGKDVELRCDPISGHTALYWYRQSLGQGLEFLIYFQGNSAPDKSGLPSDRFSAERTGGSVSTLTIQRTQQEDSAVYLCASSYSPRDTQYFGPGTRLTVL.

V usage is TRBV4-1 and J usage is TRBJ1-2, with 8 bases identical to TRBD1. V dropped 1 base and J dropped 3; count of bases not matched to a gene: 7. Germline V gives CDR1 MGHRA, CDR2 YSYEKL. CDR3 size: 16 residues. DNA for the CDR3: TGCGCCAGCAGCCAAGTTGGCAGGGGGCGCGACTATGGCTACACCTTC. Protein sequence: CASSQVGRGRDYGYTF.